A single sample is the source of the 15 T cell receptor beta chains below, sequenced in a study of CD8 T cells in ankylosing spondylitis. TCRdb re-called the 5' RACE reads with MiXCR, one entry per CDR3 protein. The profile covers 250,000 to 300,000 distinct CDR3 sequences, with roughly 20% appearing a single time and less than 9% taken by the ten largest. The sample was blood, either unsorted or a sorted T cell fraction (not recorded which). These receptors originate from a male donor with ankylosing spondylitis or in good health (not recorded which).

This clonotype was observed a handful of times. The chain employs TRBV29-1 and TRBJ1-1; D unclear. Germline V gene sequence: CDR1 SQVTM, CDR2 ANQGSEA. The length of the CDR3 is 13 residues. Between the trimmed V and J ends, which lost 3 bases and 1 base, there was a span of 9 bases. DNA for the CDR3: TGCAGCGTTGAGGGGTTGGCGAACACTGAAGCTTTCTTT. As protein: CSVEGLANTEAFF.

This clonotype turned up a few times. This chain links TRBV30 with TRBJ1-5; 9 bases line up with TRBD1. The V gene end was trimmed by 3 bases and the J gene end by 3 bases; junction bases not matched to a gene: 3. CDR1 is GTSNPN, CDR2 SVGIG, per germline (reference sequence). CDR3 length: 14 amino acids. The CDR3 DNA is TGTGCCTGGAGCCGGACAGGGGACAATCAGCCCCAGCATTTT. Translating gives CAWSRTGDNQPQHF. The full variable domain, completed using reference TRBV30 and TRBJ1-5, is SQTIHQWPATLVQPVGSPLSLECTVEGTSNPNLYWYRQAAGRGLQLLFYSVGIGQISSEVPQNLSASRPQDRQFILSSKKLLLSDSGFYLCAWSRTGDNQPQHFGDGTRLSIL.

This clonotype was counted many times. The chain links TRBV5-4 to TRBJ1-2; TRBD1 is a possible D gene (5 bases). The germline CDR1 and CDR2 sequences are SGHNT and YYREEE (reference sequence). V lost 1 base, J lost 1 base, and 8 bases lay in between. CDR3 length equals 14 residues. In DNA form, the CDR3 reads TGTGCCAGCAGCTTGTACAGGCGTAACTATGGCTACACCTTC. Encoded protein: CASSLYRRNYGYTF.

This sequence joins TRBV5-1 and TRBJ2-1; the D is unclear. This CDR3 spans 12 amino acids. Germline V gene data show CDR1 as SGHRS and CDR2 as YFSETQ. V shed 5 bases and J shed 5 bases, with 8 bases lying between them. The CDR3 sequence is CASSQVDNEQFF. The CDR3 coding sequence is TGCGCCAGCAGTCAGGTCGACAATGAGCAGTTCTTC.

Points on this clonotype: One junction end does not reproduce the germline sequence, and a read error may be involved. V and J are TRBV4-1 and TRBJ2-1, with D tentatively TRBD2 (6 bases). CDR3 length: 15 residues. The germline V gene encodes CDR1 MGHRA and CDR2 YSYEKL. CDR3 in DNA: TGCGCCAGCAGTCAAGATGTAGGAGGGCGGAATGAGCAGTTCTTC. Its protein is CASSQDVGGRNEQFF.

This clonotype was counted between two and nine times. The CDR3 spells CASSGTGMDTEAFF. The CDR3 DNA reads as TGCGCCAGCAGCGGGACAGGGATGGACACTGAAGCTTTCTTT. The chain carries TRBV5-1 and TRBJ1-1, with TRBD1 identical over 9 bases. Germline lookup yields CDR1 SGHRS and CDR2 YFSETQ. This CDR3 region has 14 residues. With V trimmed by 4 bases and J by 3 bases, 4 bases remained unmatched.

V is TRBV4-1 and J is TRBJ2-1; D gene uncertain. V was clipped by 1 base and J by 2 bases, with 12 bases between them. Germline V gene sequence: CDR1 MGHRA, CDR2 YSYEKL. This CDR3 has 16 amino acids. CDR3 nucleotides: TGCGCCAGCAGCCAAGGGGAATTACCACCCTACAATGAGCAGTTCTTC. The encoded protein is CASSQGELPPYNEQFF.

V usage is TRBV7-9 and J usage is TRBJ1-2; 7 bases agree with TRBD1. Trimming at V came to 2 bases and at J to 5 bases, leaving 14 bases not matched to a gene. The germline gives CDR1 SEHNR, CDR2 FQNEAQ (reference sequence). The length of the CDR3 is 17 residues. CDR3 in amino acids: CASSLTGPQQGRYGYTF. The DNA for the CDR3 is TGTGCCAGCAGCTTAACAGGGCCCCAACAGGGGCGGTATGGCTACACCTTC. The whole variable domain, filled in from reference TRBV7-9 and TRBJ1-2, reads DTGVSQNPRHKITKRGQNVTFRCDPISEHNRLYWYRQTLGQGPEFLTYFQNEAQLEKSRLLSDRFSAERPKGSFSTLEIQRTEQGDSAMYLCASSLTGPQQGRYGYTFGSGTRLTVV.

This clonotype was detected ten times or more. The CDR3 reads CAISGRASSYNEQFF. CDR3 DNA sequence: TGTGCCATCAGTGGGAGGGCCAGTTCCTACAATGAGCAGTTCTTC. The chain recombines TRBV10-3 with TRBJ2-1, with D maybe TRBD2 (6 bases). Germline-derived CDR1 and CDR2 are ENHRY and SYGVKD. The CDR3 spans 15 residues. V was cut by 4 bases and J by 1 base, with 11 bases left in between.

This sequence joins TRBV12-3 or TRBV12-4 and TRBJ2-2, with D tentatively TRBD2 (6 bases). The ends were cut back, 4 bases at V and 4 bases at J, with 19 bases in the middle. This CDR3 is built from 17 residues. As DNA, the CDR3 is TGTGCCAGCAGTTCTCCCCCGATCGGGGGATCCACCGGGGAGCTGTTTTTT. Protein sequence: CASSSPPIGGSTGELFF.

The gene calls are TRBV3-1 and TRBJ2-5, with D uncertain. The CDR3 is 13 amino acids. CDR1 is LGHDT and CDR2 is YNNKEL in the germline V gene (reference sequence). Deletions cut 0 bases from V and 8 bases from J, with 10 bases between. DNA for the CDR3: TGTGCCAGCAGCCAAGAGCCCAAGGGCACCCAGTACTTC. Protein sequence: CASSQEPKGTQYF.

This clonotype was recorded many times. J is TRBJ2-1 and V is TRBV20-1; 10 bases match TRBD2. The germline gives CDR1 DFQATT, CDR2 SNEGSKA (reference sequence). J was trimmed by 8 bases and V by 3 bases; bases with no gene match: 7. The CDR3 covers 14 residues. CDR3 in amino acids: CSASSSGSLDEQFF. The CDR3 DNA sequence: TGCAGTGCTAGTTCTAGCGGGAGTTTGGATGAGCAGTTCTTC.

The V and J genes are TRBV24-1 and TRBJ1-5, with 9 bases fitting TRBD1. J gave up 1 base and V 2 bases, and 2 bases lay outside the gene matches. The V gene's germline CDR1 is KGHDR and CDR2 SFDVKD. This CDR3 has 16 residues. The CDR3 DNA reads as TGTGCCACCAGTGATTCACAGGGGGCAAGCAATCAGCCCCAGCATTTT. Its translation is CATSDSQGASNQPQHF.

The V and J genes are TRBV6-6 and TRBJ1-1; D gene uncertain. The CDR3 runs 13 residues. V was shortened by 2 bases and J by 5 bases, with 9 bases between the two germline ends. The germline V gene has CDR1 MNHNY and CDR2 SVGAGI (reference sequence). This CDR3 is CASSYDPATEAFF. CDR3 DNA sequence: TGTGCCAGCAGTTACGACCCAGCAACTGAAGCTTTCTTT.

This clonotype occurred a few times. This chain connects TRBV20-1 to TRBJ2-2; D gene unclear. CDR1 is DFQATT and CDR2 is SNEGSKA in the germline V gene (reference sequence). This CDR3 is built from 16 residues. Trimming removed 0 bases from V and 4 bases from J, with 15 bases in between. The CDR3 nucleotides are TGCAGTGCTAGAGATCAGTCCAGACCCCGCACCGGGGAGCTGTTTTTT. Translated: CSARDQSRPRTGELFF.